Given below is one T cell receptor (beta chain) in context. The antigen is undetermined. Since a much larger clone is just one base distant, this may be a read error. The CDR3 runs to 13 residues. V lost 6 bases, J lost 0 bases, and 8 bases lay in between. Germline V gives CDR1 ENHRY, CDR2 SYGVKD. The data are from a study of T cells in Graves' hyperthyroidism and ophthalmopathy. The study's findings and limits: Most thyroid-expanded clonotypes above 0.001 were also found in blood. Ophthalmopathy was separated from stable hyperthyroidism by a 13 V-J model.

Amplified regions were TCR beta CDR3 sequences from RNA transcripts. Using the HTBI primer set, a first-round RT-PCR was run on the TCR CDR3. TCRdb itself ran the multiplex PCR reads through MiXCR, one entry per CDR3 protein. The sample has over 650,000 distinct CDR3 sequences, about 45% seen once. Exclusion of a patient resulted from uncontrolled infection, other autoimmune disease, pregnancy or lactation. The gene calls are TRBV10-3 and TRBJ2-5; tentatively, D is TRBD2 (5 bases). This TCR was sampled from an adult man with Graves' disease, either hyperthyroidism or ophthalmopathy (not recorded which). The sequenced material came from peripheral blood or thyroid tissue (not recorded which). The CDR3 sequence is CAIRRADQETQYF. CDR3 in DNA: TGTGCCATCAGGCGGGCGGACCAAGAGACCCAGTACTTC.